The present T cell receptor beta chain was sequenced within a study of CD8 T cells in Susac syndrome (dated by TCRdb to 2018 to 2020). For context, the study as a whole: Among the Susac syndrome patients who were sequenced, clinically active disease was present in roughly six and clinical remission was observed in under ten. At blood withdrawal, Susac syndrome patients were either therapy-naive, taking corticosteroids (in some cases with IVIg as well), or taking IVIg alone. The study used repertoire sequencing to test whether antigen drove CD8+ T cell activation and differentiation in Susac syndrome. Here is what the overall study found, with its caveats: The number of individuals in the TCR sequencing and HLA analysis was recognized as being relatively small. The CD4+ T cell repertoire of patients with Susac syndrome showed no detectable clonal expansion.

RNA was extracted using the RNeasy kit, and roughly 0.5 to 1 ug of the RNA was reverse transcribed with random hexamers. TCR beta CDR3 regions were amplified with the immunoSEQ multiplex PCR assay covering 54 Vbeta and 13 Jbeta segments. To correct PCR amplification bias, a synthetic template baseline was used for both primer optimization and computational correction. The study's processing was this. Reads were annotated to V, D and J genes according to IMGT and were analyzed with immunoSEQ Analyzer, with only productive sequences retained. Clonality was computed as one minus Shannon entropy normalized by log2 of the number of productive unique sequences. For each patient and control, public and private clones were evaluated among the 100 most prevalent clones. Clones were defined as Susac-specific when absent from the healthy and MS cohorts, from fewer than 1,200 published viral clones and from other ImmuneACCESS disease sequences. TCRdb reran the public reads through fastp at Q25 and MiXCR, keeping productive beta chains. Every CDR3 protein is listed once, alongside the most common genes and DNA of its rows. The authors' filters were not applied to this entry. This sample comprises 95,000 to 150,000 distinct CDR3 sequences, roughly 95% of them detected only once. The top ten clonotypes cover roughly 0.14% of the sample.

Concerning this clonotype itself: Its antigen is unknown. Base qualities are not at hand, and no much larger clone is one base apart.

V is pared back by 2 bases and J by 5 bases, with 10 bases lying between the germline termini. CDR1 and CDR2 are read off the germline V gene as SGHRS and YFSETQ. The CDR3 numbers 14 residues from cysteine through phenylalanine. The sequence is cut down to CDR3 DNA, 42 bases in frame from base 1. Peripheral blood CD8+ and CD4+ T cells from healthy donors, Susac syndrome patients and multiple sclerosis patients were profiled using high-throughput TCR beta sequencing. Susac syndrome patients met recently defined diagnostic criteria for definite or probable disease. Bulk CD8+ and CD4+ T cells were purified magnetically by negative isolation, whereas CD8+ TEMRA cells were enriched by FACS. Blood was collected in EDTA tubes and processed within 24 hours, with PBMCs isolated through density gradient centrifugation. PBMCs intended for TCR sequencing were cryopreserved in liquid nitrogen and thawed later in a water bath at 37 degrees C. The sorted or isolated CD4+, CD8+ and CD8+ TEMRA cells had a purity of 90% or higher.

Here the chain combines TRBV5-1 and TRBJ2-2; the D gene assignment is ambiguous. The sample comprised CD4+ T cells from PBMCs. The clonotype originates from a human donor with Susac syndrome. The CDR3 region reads CASSFEQATGELFF. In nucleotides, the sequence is TGCGCCAGCAGCTTTGAGCAGGCTACCGGGGAGCTGTTTTTT.